Following are 11 T cell receptor beta chains from one sample sequenced in a study of CD8 T cells in ankylosing spondylitis. TCRdb called the 5' RACE reads again in MiXCR, with one record for every CDR3 protein. The table includes roughly 220,000 distinct CDR3 sequences, over 9.5% detected once. Sequenced sample: blood, either unsorted or a sorted T cell fraction (not recorded which). These receptor sequences come from a male donor with ankylosing spondylitis or in good health (not recorded which).

This clonotype appeared many times. The chain carries TRBV5-6 and TRBJ2-5, with 9 bases matching TRBD2. Per germline, CDR1 SGHDT and CDR2 YYEEEE. The CDR3 covers 17 residues. Trimming at V came to 2 bases and at J to 1 base, leaving 9 bases not matched to a gene. The CDR3, as DNA: TGTGCCAGCAGCTTCACCGGGACTAGCTTGACCCAAGAGACCCAGTACTTC. Amino acid sequence: CASSFTGTSLTQETQYF.

A few counts support this clonotype. The gene calls are TRBV11-2 and TRBJ1-4; D possibly corresponds to TRBD1 (6 bases). V dropped 4 bases and J dropped 2 bases, with 20 bases sitting between them. CDR3 length: 18 residues. Germline lookup yields CDR1 SGHAT and CDR2 FQNNGV. The CDR3: CASSSHFGGLGTNEKLFF. The DNA for the CDR3 is TGTGCCAGCAGCTCCCACTTCGGGGGGCTGGGGACTAATGAAAAACTGTTTTTT.

The table lists this clonotype with many counts. This chain uses TRBV6-2 or TRBV6-3 with TRBJ1-3; D gene ambiguous. V gave up 0 bases and J gave up 0 bases, with 6 bases separating them. The CDR3 consists of 15 residues. Germline CDR1 reads MNHEY; CDR2 reads SVGEGT. The chain's CDR3 is CASSYSPGSGNTIYF. The CDR3 nucleotides read TGTGCCAGCAGTTACTCTCCAGGCTCTGGAAACACCATATATTTT.

This clonotype occurred once. Just one base apart from a much larger clone, this may be a read error. The V and J genes are TRBV12-3 or TRBV12-4 and TRBJ1-1; D remains unclear. Deletions cut 7 bases from V and 7 bases from J, with 16 bases between. This CDR3 is built from 13 residues. CDR3 loop: CASTIVRAFEAFF. The CDR3 DNA reads TGTGCCAGCACAATAGTTCGGGCCTTTGAAGCTTTCTTT.

This clonotype was detected only a few times. The chain uses TRBV7-9 and TRBJ1-6, with a tentative D call TRBD1 (5 bases). V was clipped by 1 base and J by 7 bases, with 14 bases between them. Germline CDR1 SEHNR, CDR2 FQNEAQ (reference sequence). The CDR3 loop spans 16 amino acids. CDR3 in DNA: TGTGCCAGCAGCTTAGTCCCCCAGGGCCGGAATTCACCCCTCCACTTT. This codes for CASSLVPQGRNSPLHF.

This clonotype was seen a handful of times. V usage is TRBV9 and J usage is TRBJ2-3, with a tentative D call TRBD2 (6 bases). Per germline, CDR1 SGDLS and CDR2 YYNGEE. V lost 0 bases and J 4 bases, leaving 12 bases between the germline ends. The CDR3 loop spans 15 amino acids. Here the CDR3 DNA reads TGTGCCAGCAGCGTAGTAGCGGAGCCAGCAGATACGCAGTATTTT. Amino acid sequence: CASSVVAEPADTQYF.

This clonotype was seen many times. The DNA of the CDR3 is TGTGCCAGCAGTGAGGGGCAAGGGGCTCAGCCCCAGCATTTT. Amino acids: CASSEGQGAQPQHF. This chain connects TRBV2 to TRBJ1-5; a possible D gene is TRBD1 (5 bases). Between the trimmed V and J ends, which lost 3 bases and 6 bases, there was a span of 12 bases. Germline assignment: CDR1 SNHLY and CDR2 FYNNEI. The CDR3 runs to 14 residues. Supplemented by reference TRBV2 and TRBJ1-5, the full variable domain reads EPEVTQTPSHQVTQMGQEVILRCVPISNHLYFYWYRQILGQKVEFLVSFYNNEISEKSEIFDDQFSVERPDGSNFTLKIRSTKLEDSAMYFCASSEGQGAQPQHFGDGTRLSIL.

This clonotype showed up many times. The chain recombines TRBV3-1 with TRBJ1-2; 9 bases are shared with TRBD1. Trimming cost V 0 bases and J 4 bases; bases outside gene matches: 6. CDR3 length equals 16 residues. The V gene's germline CDR1 is LGHDT and CDR2 YNNKEL (reference sequence). In nucleotides, the CDR3 is TGTGCCAGCAGCCAAGATACCCTGACAGGGGGCTATGGCTACACCTTC. Protein sequence: CASSQDTLTGGYGYTF.

This clonotype was picked up a small number of times. This sequence joins TRBV3-1 and TRBJ1-1; TRBD1 aligns across 8 bases. The trim removed 1 base at V and 10 bases at J, leaving 5 bases unmatched. The CDR3 covers 13 residues. CDR1 LGHDT and CDR2 YNNKEL come from the germline V gene (reference sequence). CDR3 amino acids: CASSQGTGTGAFF. CDR3 nucleotide sequence: TGTGCCAGCAGCCAAGGGACAGGGACGGGAGCTTTCTTT.

There are a few counts of this clonotype. This chain links TRBV11-3 with TRBJ2-7; D may be TRBD1 (6 bases). V dropped 1 base and J dropped 5 bases, with 15 bases sitting between them. The CDR3 totals 15 residues. Germline lookup yields CDR1 SGHNT and CDR2 YENEEA. CDR3: CASSLGAGDIHEQYF. As DNA, the CDR3 is TGTGCCAGCAGCTTAGGGGCCGGGGACATCCACGAGCAGTACTTC.

The table lists this clonotype with many counts. The J gene is TRBJ1-1, the V gene TRBV12-3 or TRBV12-4, with D hard to call. The CDR3 extends over 16 amino acids. With 5 bases removed from V and 3 bases from J, the gap between germline ends came to 19 bases. CDR3 coding DNA: TGTGCCAGCAGTATTATGCCAACTCGAACGGACACTGAAGCTTTCTTT. This gives the protein CASSIMPTRTDTEAFF.